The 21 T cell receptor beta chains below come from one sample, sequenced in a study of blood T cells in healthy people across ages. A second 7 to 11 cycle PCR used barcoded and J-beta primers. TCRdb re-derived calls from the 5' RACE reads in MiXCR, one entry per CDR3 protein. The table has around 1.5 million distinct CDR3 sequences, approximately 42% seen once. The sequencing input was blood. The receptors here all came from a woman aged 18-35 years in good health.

Here the CDR3 reads CASSHVTGTGPHRHSGYTF. The CDR3 DNA reads TGTGCCAGCAGCCACGTAACCGGGACAGGTCCTCACCGTCATTCCGGCTACACCTTC. This chain links TRBV3-1 with TRBJ1-2; the match to TRBD1 covers 8 bases. The CDR3 spans 19 residues. CDR1 and CDR2 (germline): LGHDT, YNNKEL (reference sequence). V trimming: 3 bases; J trimming: 8 bases; junction bases outside the gene matches: 23.

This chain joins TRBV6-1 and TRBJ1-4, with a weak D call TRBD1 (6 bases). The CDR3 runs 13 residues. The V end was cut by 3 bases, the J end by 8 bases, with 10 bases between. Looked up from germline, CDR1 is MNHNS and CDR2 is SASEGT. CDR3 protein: CASSENRAEKLFF. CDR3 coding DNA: TGTGCCAGCAGTGAGAACAGGGCGGAAAAACTGTTTTTT.

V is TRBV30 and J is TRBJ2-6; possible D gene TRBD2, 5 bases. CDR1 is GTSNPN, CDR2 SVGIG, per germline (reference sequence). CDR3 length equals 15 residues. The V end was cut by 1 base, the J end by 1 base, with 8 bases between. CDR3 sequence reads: CAWSARDSGANVLTF. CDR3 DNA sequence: TGTGCCTGGAGTGCTCGGGATTCTGGGGCCAACGTCCTGACTTTC.

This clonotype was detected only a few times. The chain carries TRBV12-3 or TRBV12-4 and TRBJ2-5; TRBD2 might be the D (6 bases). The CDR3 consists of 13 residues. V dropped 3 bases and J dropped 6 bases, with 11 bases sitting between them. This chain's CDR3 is CASSLGGIKTQYF. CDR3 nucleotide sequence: TGTGCCAGCAGTTTGGGGGGTATCAAGACCCAGTACTTC.

The DNA for the CDR3 is TGTGCCAGCAGCTTGTCATTCGCTCAGCCCCAGCATTTT. Encoded protein: CASSLSFAQPQHF. The J gene is TRBJ1-5, the V gene TRBV11-2; D remains unclear. In germline, CDR1 is SGHAT, CDR2 FQNNGV. There are 13 residues in the CDR3. Trimming removed 3 bases at V and 6 bases at J, with 9 bases between.

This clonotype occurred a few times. The CDR3 sequence: CASSSGSDNYGYTF. The CDR3 DNA follows: TGTGCCAGCAGTTCAGGGTCCGATAACTATGGCTACACCTTC. This sequence joins TRBV28 and TRBJ1-2; possibly TRBD1 for D (5 bases). The CDR3 has 14 amino acids. Trimming removed 4 bases at V and 1 base at J, with 10 bases between. Germline lookup yields CDR1 MDHEN and CDR2 SYDVKM.

The CDR3 region has the DNA TGTGCCAGCAGCCCCACCGGTCAGGGTTCTCCATACAATGAGCAGTTCTTC. Translating it yields CASSPTGQGSPYNEQFF. The genes are TRBV3-1 and TRBJ2-1; TRBD1 might be the D (5 bases). CDR3 length: 17 residues. The germline CDR1 and CDR2 sequences are LGHDT and YNNKEL (reference sequence). Deletions cut 4 bases from V and 4 bases from J, with 20 bases between.

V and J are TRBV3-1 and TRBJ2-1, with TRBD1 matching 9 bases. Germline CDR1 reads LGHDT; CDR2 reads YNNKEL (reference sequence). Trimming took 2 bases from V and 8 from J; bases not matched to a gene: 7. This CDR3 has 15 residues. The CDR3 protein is CASSQTGQGVHEQFF. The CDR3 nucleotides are TGTGCCAGCAGCCAAACGGGACAGGGAGTCCATGAGCAGTTCTTC.

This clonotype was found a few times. CDR3 DNA sequence: TGTGCCAGCAGCTCCGACAGGGTCGGCAACAATGAGCAGTTCTTC. Protein: CASSSDRVGNNEQFF. The V gene is TRBV7-9, the J gene TRBJ2-1; TRBD1 aligns across 7 bases. V gave up 4 bases and J gave up 5 bases; unmatched junction bases: 8. The length of the CDR3 is 15 residues. Germline loops: CDR1 SEHNR, CDR2 FQNEAQ (reference sequence).

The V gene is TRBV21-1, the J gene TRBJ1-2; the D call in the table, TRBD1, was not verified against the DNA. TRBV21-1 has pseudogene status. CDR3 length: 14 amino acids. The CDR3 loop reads CARGQTNHHYGYTF. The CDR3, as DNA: TGTGCCAGGGGACAGACCAACCACCACTATGGCTACACCTTC.

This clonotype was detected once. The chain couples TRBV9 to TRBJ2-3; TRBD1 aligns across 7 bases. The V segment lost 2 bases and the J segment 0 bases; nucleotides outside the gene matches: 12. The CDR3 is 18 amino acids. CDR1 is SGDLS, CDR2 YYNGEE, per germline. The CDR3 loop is CASSVKIGTGASTDTQYF. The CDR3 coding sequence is TGTGCCAGCAGCGTGAAGATTGGCACAGGGGCGAGCACAGATACGCAGTATTTT.

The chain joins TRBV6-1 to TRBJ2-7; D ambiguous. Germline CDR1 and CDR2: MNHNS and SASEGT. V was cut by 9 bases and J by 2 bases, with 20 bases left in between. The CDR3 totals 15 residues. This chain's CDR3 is CASEASDGRPYEQYF. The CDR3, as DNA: TGTGCCAGTGAGGCCTCGGACGGAAGACCCTACGAGCAGTACTTC.

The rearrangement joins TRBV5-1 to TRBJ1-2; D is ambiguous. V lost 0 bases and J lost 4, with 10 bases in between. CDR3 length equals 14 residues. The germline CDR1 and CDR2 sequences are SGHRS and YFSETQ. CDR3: CASSLEVGIYGYTF. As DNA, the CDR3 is TGCGCCAGCAGCTTGGAGGTCGGCATCTATGGCTACACCTTC.

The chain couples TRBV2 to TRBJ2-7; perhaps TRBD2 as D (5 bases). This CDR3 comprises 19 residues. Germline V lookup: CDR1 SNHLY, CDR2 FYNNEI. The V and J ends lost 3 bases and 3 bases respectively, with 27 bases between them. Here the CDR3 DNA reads TGTGCCAGCAGTGATGCTGCGGACTCCACGGTGCCTATTTTCTACGAGCAGTACTTC. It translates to CASSDAADSTVPIFYEQYF.

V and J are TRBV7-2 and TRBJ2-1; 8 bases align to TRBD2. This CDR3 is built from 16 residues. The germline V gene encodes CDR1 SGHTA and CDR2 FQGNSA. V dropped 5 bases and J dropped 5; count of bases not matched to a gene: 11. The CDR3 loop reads CASSRSVAGWDNEQFF. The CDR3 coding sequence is TGTGCCAGCAGCCGATCAGTAGCGGGATGGGACAATGAGCAGTTCTTC.

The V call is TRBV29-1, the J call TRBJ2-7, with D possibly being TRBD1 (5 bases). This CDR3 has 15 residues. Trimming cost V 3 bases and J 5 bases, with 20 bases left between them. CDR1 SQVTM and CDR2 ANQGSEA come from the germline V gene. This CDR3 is CSVDGASIFGHEQYF. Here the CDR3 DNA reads TGCAGCGTTGATGGGGCCTCGATTTTCGGGCACGAGCAGTACTTC.

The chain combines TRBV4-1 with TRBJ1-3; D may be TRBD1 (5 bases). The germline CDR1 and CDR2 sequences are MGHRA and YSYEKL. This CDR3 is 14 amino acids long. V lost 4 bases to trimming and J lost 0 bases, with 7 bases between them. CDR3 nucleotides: TGCGCCAGCAGCCCTGGACACTCTGGAAACACCATATATTTT. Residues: CASSPGHSGNTIYF.

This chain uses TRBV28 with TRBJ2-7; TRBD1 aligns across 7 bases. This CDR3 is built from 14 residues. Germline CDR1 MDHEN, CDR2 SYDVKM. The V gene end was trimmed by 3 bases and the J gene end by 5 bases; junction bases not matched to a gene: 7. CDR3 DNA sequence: TGTGCCAGCAGTTTTGTTAGGGGGCCGGACGAGCAGTACTTC. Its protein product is CASSFVRGPDEQYF.

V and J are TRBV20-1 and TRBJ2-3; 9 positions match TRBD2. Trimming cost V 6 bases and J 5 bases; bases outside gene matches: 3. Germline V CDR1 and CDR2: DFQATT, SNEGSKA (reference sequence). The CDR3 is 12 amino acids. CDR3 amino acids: CSAASGIDTQYF. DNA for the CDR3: TGCAGTGCGGCTAGCGGGATAGATACGCAGTATTTT.

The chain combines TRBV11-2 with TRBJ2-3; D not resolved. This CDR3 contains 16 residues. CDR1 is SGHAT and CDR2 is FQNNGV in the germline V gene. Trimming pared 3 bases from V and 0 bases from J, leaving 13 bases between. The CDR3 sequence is CASSLGHVTSTDTQYF. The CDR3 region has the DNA TGTGCCAGCAGCTTGGGCCATGTCACAAGCACAGATACGCAGTATTTT.

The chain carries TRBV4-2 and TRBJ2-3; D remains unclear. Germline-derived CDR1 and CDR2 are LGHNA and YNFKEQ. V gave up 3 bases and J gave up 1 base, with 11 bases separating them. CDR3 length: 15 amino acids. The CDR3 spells CASSHRSSGTDTQYF. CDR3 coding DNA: TGTGCCAGCAGCCACCGGAGTTCTGGCACAGATACGCAGTATTTT.